This is a list of T cell receptor beta chains from one sample in a study of PD-1 blockade in classical Hodgkin lymphoma. Profiled with immunoSEQ multiplex PCR; TCRdb holds only in-frame clones, not every one. The sample records around 27,000 clones, roughly 90% being singletons. Source material: CD4+ T cells from blood. Every receptor here comes from a human donor with classical Hodgkin lymphoma. Both conserved end residues are part of each CDR3. The D gene is left open where the match is weak. Clone size, where shown, is once, few, many, or a class for clones that have expanded.

TRBV6-1	NA	NA	TRBJ2-7	TGTGCCAGCAGCGGAGGGGCCTCGAGGGTAGAGCAGTACTTC	CASSGGASRVEQYF
TRBV10-1	TRBD2	NA	TRBJ2-3	TGCGCCAGCAGTAGGACTAGCGGGAGTGCAGATACGCAGTATTTT	CASSRTSGSADTQYF
TRBV28	NA	NA	TRBJ1-1	TGTGCCAGCAGTTGGACGGCAAACACTGAAGCTTTCTTT	CASSWTANTEAFF
TRBV28	NA	NA	TRBJ2-6	TGTGCCAGCAGCTTATCGGGGGCCGGCTCTGGGGCCAACGTCCTGACTTTC	CASSLSGAGSGANVLTF
TRBV7-9	NA	NA	TRBJ2-1	TGTGCCAGCATGGGGGACCCGGACAATGAGCAGTTCTTC	CASMGDPDNEQFF
TRBV5-1	TRBD1	NA	TRBJ2-1	TGCGCCAGCAGCTGGACAGGCGTTAATGAGCAGTTCTTC	CASSWTGVNEQFF
TRBV19	NA	once	TRBJ2-5	TGTGCCAGTAGTATGTCAGGGGACCAAGAGACCCAGTACTTC	CASSMSGDQETQYF
TRBV11-2	NA	NA	TRBJ2-7	TGTGCCAGCAGCCGCCCTCCGTACACCTACGAGCAGTACTTC	CASSRPPYTYEQYF
TRBV29-1	TRBD1	NA	TRBJ2-7	TGCAGCGTCGAAAGGGGACAGGCAGGAGAGCAGTACTTC	CSVERGQAGEQYF
TRBV7-6	TRBD1	NA	TRBJ2-5	TGTGCCAGCAGCTTAGCCGGGACAGGGGGTAGGGAGACCCAGTACTTC	CASSLAGTGGRETQYF
TRBV6-5	TRBD1	NA	TRBJ2-7	TGTGCCAGCAGTTACTCCGGGACAGAGCCCTACGAGCAGTACTTC	CASSYSGTEPYEQYF
TRBV6-6	TRBD1	NA	TRBJ1-5	TGTGCCAGCAGTTACTCGACGGGACAGGGAAATCAGCCCCAGCATTTT	CASSYSTGQGNQPQHF
TRBV19	TRBD2	NA	TRBJ2-2	TGTGCCAGTAGTATACGCTCTAGCGGGAGTCGAACCGGGGAGCTGTTTTTT	CASSIRSSGSRTGELFF
TRBV27	NA	NA	TRBJ2-7	TGTGCCAGCAGTTCGTTTCAGGGTTCTAGCTCCTACGAGCAGTACTTC	CASSSFQGSSSYEQYF
TRBV19	TRBD1	NA	TRBJ2-6	TGTGCCAGTAGGGAACAGGGGGGTGGGGCCAACGTCCTGACTTTC	CASREQGGGANVLTF
TRBV5-1	NA	once	TRBJ1-2	TGCGCCAGCAGCTTGTCGGGGGACTCCTATGGCTACACCTTC	CASSLSGDSYGYTF